One and the same sample provided the 16 T cell receptor beta chains below, sequenced in a study of Ad26.COV2.S vaccination and SARS-CoV-2 variants. Using immunoSEQ multiplex PCR, the repertoire was profiled, and TCRdb retains in-frame clones only, with some absent. This table holds about 400,000 clones, 83% found once. Treatment of the sample: over 15 received Ad26.COV2.S at low or high dose, single or two shots; 5 received placebo; per-sample allocation not given. Sampling happened 63 days after the first vaccine or placebo injection. The sample consisted of peripheral blood, taken in a trial of Ad26.COV2.S vaccine versus placebo. Receptors were obtained from a person between 18 and 65 years old who received the Ad26.COV2.S COVID-19 vaccine or a placebo.

This clone has only a few counts. The V and J genes are TRBV18 and TRBJ1-2, with a weak D call TRBD1 (6 bases). Germline CDR1 KGHSH, CDR2 LQKENI. Trimming shortened V by 6 bases and J by 2 bases, and 10 bases separated the two germline ends. The CDR3 is 13 residues long. The CDR3 sequence is CASSPTGNYGYTF. Written as DNA, the CDR3 is TGTGCCAGCTCGCCTACAGGGAACTATGGCTACACCTTC. The variable domain in full, with the rest retrieved from reference TRBV18 and TRBJ1-2, is NAGVMQNPRHLVRRRGQEARLRCSPMKGHSHVYWYRQLPEEGLKFMVYLQKENIIDESGMPKERFSAEFPKEGPSILRIQQVVRGDSAAYFCASSPTGNYGYTFGSGTRLTVV.

V usage is TRBV5-1 and J usage is TRBJ1-3; no reliable D call. The CDR3 sequence is 17 residues long. Trimming shortened V by 0 bases and J by 0 bases, and 13 bases separated the two germline ends. Per the germline V gene, CDR1 is SGHRS and CDR2 is YFSETQ. The DNA of the CDR3 is TGCGCCAGCAGCTTGGAAGGCTCCCTCTCCTCTGGAAACACCATATATTTT. Its translation is CASSLEGSLSSGNTIYF.

This clone showed up just a few times. The V gene is TRBV6-5, the J gene TRBJ1-2; D not resolved. V was clipped by 4 bases and J by 6 bases, with 15 bases between them. The CDR3 consists of 14 residues. Per the germline V gene, CDR1 is MNHEY and CDR2 is SVGAGI. The DNA for the CDR3 is TGTGCCAGCAGTTCCAACAGACCAGTGGATGGCTACACCTTC. Translated, it gives CASSSNRPVDGYTF.

This rearrangement joins TRBV29-1 to TRBJ1-2; D may be TRBD1 (6 bases). Per germline, CDR1 SQVTM and CDR2 ANQGSEA. The germline V and J ends were trimmed by 4 bases and 6 bases, with 15 bases remaining between them. The CDR3 is 13 amino acids. As DNA, the CDR3 is TGCAGCGTTGCTCAGGGGAAAGGGCATGGCTACACCTTC. Its protein product is CSVAQGKGHGYTF.

The chain recombines TRBV5-1 with TRBJ1-2; 11 bases line up with TRBD1. This CDR3 contains 14 residues. Germline values: CDR1 SGHRS, CDR2 YFSETQ. V lost 3 bases, J lost 6 bases, and 4 bases stayed unmatched. The CDR3 spells CASSSDRGQNGYTF. CDR3 nucleotide sequence: TGCGCCAGCAGCTCGGACAGGGGGCAGAATGGCTACACCTTC.

This chain uses TRBV6-6 with TRBJ2-5; D not resolved. This CDR3 spans 12 amino acids. V was trimmed by 6 bases and J by 5 bases, leaving 10 bases between them. Looked up from germline, CDR1 is MNHNY and CDR2 is SVGAGI (reference sequence). The CDR3 DNA sequence: TGTGCCAGCAGACAGTCTCGGGAGACCCAGTACTTC. Encoded protein: CASRQSRETQYF.

This sequence joins TRBV5-4 and TRBJ1-1; 7 bases align to TRBD1. V trimming: 4 bases; J trimming: 6 bases; junction bases outside the gene matches: 12. The CDR3 runs 15 residues. Germline assignment: CDR1 SGHNT and CDR2 YYREEE (reference sequence). The CDR3 loop is CASSTRQGVRAEAFF. The DNA of the CDR3 is TGTGCCAGCAGCACCCGACAGGGAGTAAGGGCTGAAGCTTTCTTT.

The V and J genes are TRBV7-3 and TRBJ2-1; D unclear. The CDR3 spans 16 residues. Germline CDR1 reads SGHTA; CDR2 reads FQGTGA. Trimming cost V 0 bases and J 11 bases, with 20 bases left between them. Here the CDR3 reads CASSLTKGVPGEKQFF. The CDR3 DNA follows: TGTGCCAGCAGCTTAACGAAGGGTGTCCCAGGTGAAAAGCAGTTCTTC.

This clone appeared a single time. The chain carries TRBV6-7 and TRBJ2-3; 7 bases agree with TRBD1. TRBV6-7 is an ORF, with its function uncertain. V shed 5 bases, J shed 3 bases, and the junction held 14 bases outside the gene matches. The CDR3 length is 17 residues. The CDR3 region is CASSDVSDRVCTDTQYF. CDR3 coding DNA: TGTGCCAGCAGTGACGTTTCAGACAGGGTATGTACAGATACGCAGTATTTT.

The chain couples TRBV10-1 to TRBJ2-5, with D perhaps matching TRBD2 (5 bases). Trimming took off 2 bases at V and 7 bases at J, with 23 bases between the two ends. Germline values: CDR1 WNHNN, CDR2 SYGVQD (reference sequence). This CDR3 has 17 residues. The CDR3: CASSESRVAILAGTQYF. In nucleotides, the CDR3 is TGCGCCAGCAGTGAGAGTAGGGTGGCCATCCTAGCAGGGACCCAGTACTTC.

A remark on this clone: One end of the junction is discordant with germline, which a read error may explain. This chain links TRBV7-9 with TRBJ2-3, with D unresolved. The CDR3 covers 12 residues. Germline CDR1 is SEHNR and CDR2 is FQNEAQ (reference sequence). DNA of the CDR3: TGTGCCAGCACCTTACCCCCAGATACGCAGTATTTT. Protein sequence: CASTLPPDTQYF.

V gene TRBV2 combines with J gene TRBJ1-1; TRBD1 might be the D (5 bases). Trimming cost V 6 bases and J 5 bases, with 7 bases left between them. The CDR3 runs 11 residues. Looked up from germline, CDR1 is SNHLY and CDR2 is FYNNEI. The CDR3 here is CASSRETEAFF. The CDR3 nucleotides read TGTGCCAGCAGCAGGGAAACTGAAGCTTTCTTT.

The rearrangement uses TRBV5-1 and TRBJ2-7, with unresolved D. Germline CDR1 reads SGHRS; CDR2 reads YFSETQ. The CDR3 has 15 amino acids. Trimming pared 4 bases from V and 0 bases from J, leaving 14 bases between. The CDR3, as DNA: TGCGCCAGCAGCATTGGCCCGGTTGGCTCCTACGAGCAGTACTTC. It codes for CASSIGPVGSYEQYF.

This chain links TRBV6-4 with TRBJ1-1, with D possibly matching TRBD1 (6 bases). Germline V CDR1 and CDR2: MRHNA, SNTAGT. V shed 3 bases and J shed 1 base, with 6 bases lying between them. This CDR3 comprises 13 residues. In DNA, the CDR3 is TGTGCCAGCAGTGAGGACAGGAACACTGAAGCTTTCTTT. Its protein product is CASSEDRNTEAFF.

Only a few counts were recorded for this clone. V is TRBV27 and J is TRBJ1-5; no clear D gene. Germline lookup yields CDR1 MNHEY and CDR2 SMNVEV (reference sequence). The CDR3 totals 14 residues. The V gene lost 6 bases and the J gene lost 0 bases, with 9 bases spanning the gap. CDR3 nucleotide sequence: TGTGCCAGCAGGGTAGTAGATAGCAATCAGCCCCAGCATTTT. It is translated as CASRVVDSNQPQHF.

The V gene is TRBV6-2 or TRBV6-3, the J gene TRBJ2-1, with 9 bases matching TRBD2. CDR1 and CDR2 from the germline V gene are MNHEY and SVGEGT. Trimming at V came to 2 bases and at J to 8 bases, leaving 4 bases not matched to a gene. CDR3 length: 14 amino acids. CDR3 bases: TGTGCCAGCAGTTACCTTAGCGGGAGCTATGAGCAGTTCTTC. This encodes CASSYLSGSYEQFF.